This entry concerns a single T cell receptor beta chain. The antigen is unknown. The sample comes from a study of blood T cells in healthy people across ages. Study conclusions and caveats: In older individuals, TCR beta diversity per million T cells was lower, falling roughly linearly with age.

Germline trimming cut 3 bases from V and 0 bases from J; bases unmatched to any gene: 5. The length of the CDR3 is 15 residues. Germline V CDR1 and CDR2: SGDLS, YYNGEE. It was with a sample-barcoded 5' primer and a J-beta primer mix that a second PCR of roughly 7 to 12 cycles was run. Per-sample output comprised a minimum of 2.5 million paired-end reads containing CDR3. TCRdb re-derived calls from the 5' RACE reads in MiXCR, one entry per CDR3 protein. The sample consists of some 1.8 million distinct CDR3 sequences, about two fifths of them appearing once. Input material: blood. The chain carries TRBV9 and TRBJ1-1; 7 bases match TRBD1. This clonotype originated in a human donor in good health. In DNA, the CDR3 is TGTGCCAGCAGCGGCCTGACAGGGATGAACACTGAAGCTTTCTTT. Its translation is CASSGLTGMNTEAFF.